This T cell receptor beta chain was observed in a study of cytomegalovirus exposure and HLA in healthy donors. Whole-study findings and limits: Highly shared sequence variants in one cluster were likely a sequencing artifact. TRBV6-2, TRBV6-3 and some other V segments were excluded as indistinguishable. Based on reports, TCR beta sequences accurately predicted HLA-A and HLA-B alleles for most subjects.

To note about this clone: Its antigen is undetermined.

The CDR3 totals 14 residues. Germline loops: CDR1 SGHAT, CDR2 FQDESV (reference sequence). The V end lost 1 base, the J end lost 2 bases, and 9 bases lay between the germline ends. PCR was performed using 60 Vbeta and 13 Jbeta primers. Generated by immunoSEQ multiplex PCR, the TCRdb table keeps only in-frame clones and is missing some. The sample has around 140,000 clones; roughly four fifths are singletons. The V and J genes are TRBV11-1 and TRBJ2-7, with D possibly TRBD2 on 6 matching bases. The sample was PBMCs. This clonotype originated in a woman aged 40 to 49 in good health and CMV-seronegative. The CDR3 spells CASSLVAGTYEQYF. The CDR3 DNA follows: TGTGCCAGCAGCTTAGTGGCGGGGACCTACGAGCAGTACTTC.